The T cell receptor (beta chain) under discussion was sequenced for a study of cytomegalovirus exposure and HLA in healthy donors. Study context: Of approximately 400 genotyped donors, 65% to 85% clustered with self-reported Caucasian donors.

In this sample, this clone turned up a few times. Its specificity is not known. The study ran its PCR with 60 Vbeta and 13 Jbeta primers. Assay used: immunoSEQ multiplex PCR; TCRdb lists only in-frame clones, some missing. The sample shows 120,000 to 150,000 clones, over 60% of them seen only once. Study-wide results and caveats: The study put 150 or so TCR beta chains on its list as cytomegalovirus-associated. Relative to the approximately 700-donor mean, N-insertions were reportedly fewer in an Asian-associated ancestry cluster in a later analysis. Usually a TCR sequence was rare, but some public TCRs were found in many donors.

The CDR3 sequence is 15 residues long. Trimming took 5 bases from V and 5 from J; bases not matched to a gene: 8. CDR1 and CDR2 from the germline V gene are MDHEN and SYDVKM. The TCR sequence derives from a male donor in good health and CMV-seropositive. The sample consisted of PBMCs. The rearrangement links TRBV28 to TRBJ2-3; TRBD2 aligns across 9 bases. The CDR3 region is CASSTRSSGIDTQYF. CDR3 in DNA: TGTGCCAGCAGTACCCGGTCTAGCGGGATAGATACGCAGTATTTT. Supplemented by reference TRBV28 and TRBJ2-3, the full variable domain reads DVKVTQSSRYLVKRTGEKVFLECVQDMDHENMFWYRQDPGLGLRLIYFSYDVKMKEKGDIPEGYSVSREKKERFSLILESASTNQTSMYLCASSTRSSGIDTQYFGPGTRLTVL.